This is a list of T cell receptor beta chains from one sample in a study of PD-L1 blockade in urothelial cancer. TCRdb's copy holds only in-frame clones and misses some; the assay was immunoSEQ multiplex PCR. The table shows tens of thousands of clones, with approximately 80% occurring only once. This sample comprised PBMCs, obtained around atezolizumab (anti-PD-L1) treatment. The receptors stem from a man aged 40-55 years with urothelial cancer. The CDR3 runs from the conserved cysteine through the conserved F or W. The order of the fields is D gene, clone size, J gene, V gene, CDR3 DNA, CDR3 protein. D genes are given only for firm matches. Size values are once, few and many counts, or a class for expanded clones, and some rows have none.

d_call: -
clone_size: once
j_call: TRBJ1-1
v_call: TRBV2
cdr3_nt: TGTGCCAGCAGTGATAGCGGGGGGATTGAAGCTTTCTTT
cdr3_aa: CASSDSGGIEAFF

d_call: -
clone_size: -
j_call: TRBJ2-5
v_call: TRBV2
cdr3_nt: TGTGCCAGCACAGGGGCGGGGGAAGAGACCCAGTACTTC
cdr3_aa: CASTGAGEETQYF

d_call: -
clone_size: many
j_call: TRBJ2-1
v_call: TRBV14
cdr3_nt: TGTGCCAGCAGCCAAGAAGGACACGGCGACAATGAGCAGTTCTTC
cdr3_aa: CASSQEGHGDNEQFF

d_call: -
clone_size: -
j_call: TRBJ1-1
v_call: TRBV15
cdr3_nt: TGTGCCACCAGCAGGGGAGGACATCCGGTTACTGAAGCTTTCTTT
cdr3_aa: CATSRGGHPVTEAFF

d_call: TRBD2
clone_size: -
j_call: TRBJ2-7
v_call: TRBV7-2
cdr3_nt: TGTGCCAGCAGCGATCGAACCGGGACTAGCGGGACGCCCTACGAGCAGTACTTC
cdr3_aa: CASSDRTGTSGTPYEQYF

d_call: TRBD2
clone_size: -
j_call: TRBJ2-1
v_call: TRBV29-1
cdr3_nt: TGCAGCGTTGAGGGACTAGCGGACCTTTCGAATGAGCAGTTCTTC
cdr3_aa: CSVEGLADLSNEQFF

d_call: -
clone_size: once
j_call: TRBJ1-5
v_call: TRBV7-2
cdr3_nt: TGTGCCAGCAGCTTAGTGGGACACCAGGATCAGCCCCAGCATTTT
cdr3_aa: CASSLVGHQDQPQHF

d_call: TRBD2
clone_size: -
j_call: TRBJ2-5
v_call: TRBV10-3
cdr3_nt: TGTGCCACAGGACTAGCGGGGAACCAAGAGACCCAGTACTTC
cdr3_aa: CATGLAGNQETQYF

d_call: TRBD1
clone_size: -
j_call: TRBJ2-6
v_call: TRBV5-6
cdr3_nt: TGTGCCAGCAGCCCGGGACAGGGAGGGTCTGGGGCCAACGTCCTGACTTTC
cdr3_aa: CASSPGQGGSGANVLTF

d_call: -
clone_size: -
j_call: TRBJ2-3
v_call: TRBV7-9
cdr3_nt: TGTGCCAGCAGCTCGACTAGTTTTTCGGCAGATACGCAGTATTTT
cdr3_aa: CASSSTSFSADTQYF

d_call: -
clone_size: -
j_call: TRBJ1-5
v_call: TRBV30
cdr3_nt: TGTGCCTGGAGTGCGGGATCGGGCAGGAATCAGCCCCAGCATTTT
cdr3_aa: CAWSAGSGRNQPQHF

d_call: -
clone_size: -
j_call: TRBJ2-5
v_call: TRBV7-8
cdr3_nt: TGTGCCAGCAGCCATCCCGGCGGGTTCGAGACCCAGTACTTC
cdr3_aa: CASSHPGGFETQYF

d_call: -
clone_size: -
j_call: TRBJ2-1
v_call: TRBV10-1
cdr3_nt: TGCGCCAGCAGAGTTTGGCGGGCGGCCATGTTCGATGAGCAGTTCTTC
cdr3_aa: CASRVWRAAMFDEQFF

d_call: TRBD1
clone_size: -
j_call: TRBJ2-7
v_call: TRBV7-2
cdr3_nt: TGTGCCAGCAGCTCGGACAGGGCCTCCTACGAGCAGTACTTC
cdr3_aa: CASSSDRASYEQYF

d_call: TRBD2
clone_size: -
j_call: TRBJ2-7
v_call: TRBV11-2
cdr3_nt: TGTGCCAGCAGCTTATTGGCTAGCGGTTCCTACGAGCAGTACTTC
cdr3_aa: CASSLLASGSYEQYF

d_call: -
clone_size: -
j_call: TRBJ1-4
v_call: TRBV29-1
cdr3_nt: TGCAGCGTTGAACGGGATGAAAAACTGTTTTTT
cdr3_aa: CSVERDEKLFF

d_call: -
clone_size: once
j_call: TRBJ2-3
v_call: TRBV30
cdr3_nt: TGTGCCTGGAGTAGACTAGGTTTCTCAGATACGCAGTATTTT
cdr3_aa: CAWSRLGFSDTQYF

d_call: TRBD2
clone_size: few
j_call: TRBJ2-7
v_call: TRBV28
cdr3_nt: TGTGCCAGCACCTCAGGGAGGGTCGCGTACTTC
cdr3_aa: CASTSGRVAYF

d_call: -
clone_size: once
j_call: TRBJ1-2
v_call: TRBV6-1
cdr3_nt: TGTGCCAGCAGAGGGGTTTACGGCTACACCTTC
cdr3_aa: CASRGVYGYTF

d_call: -
clone_size: -
j_call: TRBJ1-3
v_call: TRBV9
cdr3_nt: TGTGCCAGCAGCGTACCAGGTCACTCTGGAAACACCATATATTTT
cdr3_aa: CASSVPGHSGNTIYF

d_call: -
clone_size: -
j_call: TRBJ1-2
v_call: TRBV6-1
cdr3_nt: TGTGCCAGCAGTGAACAGGGCAACTATGGCTACACCTTC
cdr3_aa: CASSEQGNYGYTF

d_call: -
clone_size: -
j_call: TRBJ2-7
v_call: TRBV28
cdr3_nt: TGTGCCAGCTCACCCGGCGGTTACGAGCAGTACTTC
cdr3_aa: CASSPGGYEQYF

d_call: -
clone_size: -
j_call: TRBJ2-7
v_call: TRBV28
cdr3_nt: TGTGCCAGCAGTCCCATCACTTTCTCCTACGAGCAGTACTTC
cdr3_aa: CASSPITFSYEQYF

d_call: -
clone_size: -
j_call: TRBJ2-2
v_call: TRBV6-6
cdr3_nt: TGTGCCAGCAGTTACAAGGCCCCTCTAGGGGGCGGGGAGCTGTTTTTT
cdr3_aa: CASSYKAPLGGGELFF

d_call: TRBD2
clone_size: -
j_call: TRBJ2-1
v_call: TRBV28
cdr3_nt: TGTGCCAGCAGTTTGACTAGCGGGTCGAGCTCCTACAATGAGCAGTTCTTC
cdr3_aa: CASSLTSGSSSYNEQFF

d_call: -
clone_size: -
j_call: TRBJ2-4
v_call: TRBV2
cdr3_nt: TGTGCCAGCAGGAAGGGGGTCCAAAACATTCAGTACTTC
cdr3_aa: CASRKGVQNIQYF

d_call: -
clone_size: -
j_call: TRBJ2-5
v_call: TRBV20-1
cdr3_nt: TGCAGTGTACGGGGACAAGAGACCCAGTACTTC
cdr3_aa: CSVRGQETQYF

d_call: -
clone_size: few
j_call: TRBJ2-2
v_call: TRBV18
cdr3_nt: TGTGCCAGCTCCCCCGACAGAAAGAACACCGGGGAGCTGTTTTTT
cdr3_aa: CASSPDRKNTGELFF

d_call: TRBD2
clone_size: -
j_call: TRBJ2-7
v_call: TRBV28
cdr3_nt: TGTGCCAGCAGTACCCCACTAGCGGGATTCAATGAAGACTCCTACGAGCAGTACTTC
cdr3_aa: CASSTPLAGFNEDSYEQYF

d_call: TRBD2
clone_size: -
j_call: TRBJ2-7
v_call: TRBV4-2
cdr3_nt: TGTGCCAGCAGCCAAGAAGATACTAGCGGGAGAGCCTACGAGCAGTACTTC
cdr3_aa: CASSQEDTSGRAYEQYF

d_call: TRBD1
clone_size: -
j_call: TRBJ1-2
v_call: TRBV6-5
cdr3_nt: TGTGCCAGTCGGGACAGGTTCCTTCTTGATCGCTACACCTTC
cdr3_aa: CASRDRFLLDRYTF

d_call: TRBD2
clone_size: -
j_call: TRBJ2-1
v_call: TRBV27
cdr3_nt: TGTGCCAGCAGTAGGTCTAGCGGGAGCTTCTACAATGAGCAGTTCTTC
cdr3_aa: CASSRSSGSFYNEQFF

d_call: TRBD2
clone_size: -
j_call: TRBJ2-1
v_call: TRBV7-6
cdr3_nt: TGTGCCAGCAGCCCCCGAGGGCTACTAGCGGGAGATTTGGATGAGCAGTTCTTC
cdr3_aa: CASSPRGLLAGDLDEQFF

d_call: TRBD2
clone_size: -
j_call: TRBJ2-1
v_call: TRBV5-1
cdr3_nt: TGCGCCAGCAGCTTGGGTAGACTAGCGGGACCCCGGTTGAACAATGAGCAGTTCTTC
cdr3_aa: CASSLGRLAGPRLNNEQFF

d_call: -
clone_size: -
j_call: TRBJ1-4
v_call: TRBV30
cdr3_nt: TGTGCCTGGAGTTCAGGGGAAGAGGGAGCGTCCTACGAAAAACTGTTTTTT
cdr3_aa: CAWSSGEEGASYEKLFF

d_call: TRBD1
clone_size: -
j_call: TRBJ2-7
v_call: TRBV18
cdr3_nt: TGTGCCAGCTCACTGGGACAGGATCACTACGAGCAGTACTTC
cdr3_aa: CASSLGQDHYEQYF

d_call: -
clone_size: -
j_call: TRBJ2-7
v_call: TRBV5-4
cdr3_nt: TGTGCCAGCAGCCTAGGGGGTGCATCCTACGAGCAGTACTTC
cdr3_aa: CASSLGGASYEQYF

d_call: -
clone_size: -
j_call: TRBJ2-1
v_call: TRBV11-3
cdr3_nt: TGTGCCAGCAGCTTAGATATCAGCAATGAGCAGTTCTTC
cdr3_aa: CASSLDISNEQFF

d_call: -
clone_size: -
j_call: TRBJ1-5
v_call: TRBV18
cdr3_nt: TGTGCCAGCTCACTGGGAGGAGGCAATCAGCCCCAGCATTTT
cdr3_aa: CASSLGGGNQPQHF

d_call: -
clone_size: once
j_call: TRBJ1-1
v_call: TRBV5-1
cdr3_nt: TGCGCCAGCAGCGGGGATTCAGGGGTCGCTTTCTTT
cdr3_aa: CASSGDSGVAFF

d_call: TRBD1
clone_size: -
j_call: TRBJ1-1
v_call: TRBV5-1
cdr3_nt: TGCGCCAGCAGCCTACCGACAGGGGGGTCTGAAGCTTTCTTT
cdr3_aa: CASSLPTGGSEAFF

d_call: TRBD1
clone_size: -
j_call: TRBJ1-1
v_call: TRBV7-8
cdr3_nt: TGTGCCAGCAGCTTAGGGGTTAGGACAGGGAGCACTGAAGCTTTCTTT
cdr3_aa: CASSLGVRTGSTEAFF

d_call: -
clone_size: -
j_call: TRBJ2-1
v_call: TRBV28
cdr3_nt: TGTGCCAGCAGCCCTGCGCGGCGAGGTGGAAATGAGCAGTTCTTC
cdr3_aa: CASSPARRGGNEQFF

d_call: -
clone_size: -
j_call: TRBJ1-5
v_call: TRBV28
cdr3_nt: TGTGCCAGCAGTTTACCCCGGGGGGCTGGTCAGCCCCAGCATTTT
cdr3_aa: CASSLPRGAGQPQHF

d_call: TRBD1
clone_size: -
j_call: TRBJ2-7
v_call: TRBV7-8
cdr3_nt: TGTGCCAGCACCCAAATGGGACAGGGGAGCGAGCAGTACTTC
cdr3_aa: CASTQMGQGSEQYF

d_call: TRBD1
clone_size: -
j_call: TRBJ1-1
v_call: TRBV5-1
cdr3_nt: TGCGCCAGCATAAACCCCGCAGGGGGCACTGAAGCTTTCTTT
cdr3_aa: CASINPAGGTEAFF

d_call: -
clone_size: -
j_call: TRBJ2-2
v_call: TRBV4-2
cdr3_nt: TGTGCCAGCAGCCAACGAGGAAGCACCGGGGAGCTGTTTTTT
cdr3_aa: CASSQRGSTGELFF

d_call: -
clone_size: -
j_call: TRBJ2-5
v_call: TRBV4-3
cdr3_nt: TGCGCCAGCAGCCGGTCAAGAGGAGAGACCCAGTACTTC
cdr3_aa: CASSRSRGETQYF

d_call: TRBD1
clone_size: -
j_call: TRBJ1-5
v_call: TRBV7-9
cdr3_nt: TGTGCCAGCAGCACAGGGGAAGGTCAGCCCCAGCATTTT
cdr3_aa: CASSTGEGQPQHF

d_call: -
clone_size: -
j_call: TRBJ2-7
v_call: TRBV28
cdr3_nt: TGTGCCAGCAGTATACGACAGCCCTACGAGCAGTACTTC
cdr3_aa: CASSIRQPYEQYF

d_call: -
clone_size: -
j_call: TRBJ1-5
v_call: TRBV7-2
cdr3_nt: TGTGCCAGCAGCTCTACTGTGAATCAGCCCCAGCATTTT
cdr3_aa: CASSSTVNQPQHF

d_call: -
clone_size: -
j_call: TRBJ1-4
v_call: TRBV28
cdr3_nt: TGTGCCAGCGCTATGGGGCCAACCGGGGGAAAACTGTTTTTT
cdr3_aa: CASAMGPTGGKLFF

d_call: TRBD1
clone_size: -
j_call: TRBJ1-2
v_call: TRBV6-6
cdr3_nt: TGTGCCAGCAGTTCGCGACAGGGGTATACAGACTATGGCTACACCTTC
cdr3_aa: CASSSRQGYTDYGYTF